This T cell receptor (beta chain) was recovered during a study of shared clonotypes between healthy human individuals. CD45RO-negative, CCR7-selected cells formed the naive CD8 fraction, which excluded terminally differentiated effector memory CD45RA+ cells. Comments on this clone: The sample contains more than one DNA sequence encoding this CDR3.

The ends were cut back, 1 base at V and 1 base at J, with 11 bases in the middle. The CDR3 runs 15 residues. Germline loops: CDR1 LNHNV, CDR2 YYDKDF (reference sequence). The run depth of the assay was deep. Clones were read by immunoSEQ multiplex PCR, and TCRdb kept only the in-frame ones, dropping some. This sample yields about 2.1 million clones, of which around 93% are seen a single time; about 1.7% belongs to the top ten. The receptor was isolated from a man aged 18 to 35 in good health. Some clones in this sample may be carry-over from other donors' samples. The sample comprised naive CD8+ T cells from PBMCs. V is TRBV15 and J is TRBJ2-7, with D possibly matching TRBD2 (6 bases). CDR3 sequence: CATSRGAGRSYEQYF. For the CDR3, the DNA is TGTGCCACCAGCAGAGGGGCGGGACGATCCTACGAGCAGTACTTC.